One and the same sample provided the 9 T cell receptor beta chains below, sequenced in a study of blood T cells in healthy people across ages. PCR was performed a second time for about 7 to 11 cycles using a sample-barcoded 5' primer and a J-beta primer mix. TCRdb called the 5' RACE reads again in MiXCR, with one record for every CDR3 protein. In the table there are hundreds of thousands of distinct CDR3 sequences, around 52% of which are singletons. The sample was blood. The receptors shown here come from an elderly woman in good health.

The table lists this clonotype with many counts. V and J are TRBV2 and TRBJ2-1; tentatively, D is TRBD2 (6 bases). The CDR3 covers 14 residues. CDR1 is SNHLY, CDR2 FYNNEI, per germline. V lost 4 bases and J 6 bases, leaving 13 bases between the germline ends. In DNA form, the CDR3 reads TGTGCCAGCAGTGGCGCGGGACGTGGCAATGAGCAGTTCTTC. Its protein is CASSGAGRGNEQFF.

This chain connects TRBV27 to TRBJ1-5; 8 nucleotides agree with TRBD1. V shed 5 bases, J shed 7 bases, and the junction held 13 bases outside the gene matches. This CDR3 contains 16 residues. Germline V gene lookup returns CDR1 MNHEY and CDR2 SMNVEV (reference sequence). CDR3 sequence: CASSPHRGRGRQPQHF. For the CDR3, the DNA is TGTGCCAGCAGTCCCCACCGGGGCAGGGGGCGGCAGCCCCAGCATTTT.

Remarks on this clonotype: Given a much more abundant clone one base away, this may be a read error. V is TRBV12-5 and J is TRBJ2-1; 10 bases match TRBD2. The better agreement between TRBJ2-7 and the DNA end casts doubt on the J call. Germline CDR1 LGHNT, CDR2 FRNRAP. The CDR3 has 15 amino acids. The CDR3 nucleotides are TGTGCTAGTGCCAATGGGGGTAGCGGGGGGTATGAGCAGTACTTC. Translating it yields CASANGGSGGYEQYF.

This clonotype was found once. The J gene is TRBJ1-6, the V gene TRBV2; D gene uncertain. The V end was cut by 6 bases, the J end by 8 bases, with 5 bases between. The CDR3 length is 11 residues. Germline V CDR1 and CDR2: SNHLY, FYNNEI. The CDR3 DNA reads TGTGCCAGCAGCCCTCATTCACCCCTCCACTTT. Translating it yields CASSPHSPLHF.

The chain employs TRBV12-3 or TRBV12-4 and TRBJ2-1; D may be TRBD2 (6 bases). Trimming shortened V by 8 bases and J by 15 bases, and 23 bases separated the two germline ends. The CDR3 length is 13 residues. The CDR3 DNA is TGTGCCAGCGGGTTGGGAGGACCCTCAAGTGCGTTCTTC. Its translation is CASGLGGPSSAFF.

Note on this clonotype: This could be a read error, since a much larger clone is one nucleotide away. The chain combines TRBV12-3 or TRBV12-4 with TRBJ1-2; 8 bases match TRBD1. This CDR3 spans 13 amino acids. Trimming at V came to 8 bases and at J to 8 bases, leaving 10 bases not matched to a gene. The CDR3, as DNA: TGTGCCAGCTACGTCCTAACAGGGGGAGGCTACACCTTC. Translating gives CASYVLTGGGYTF.

This chain connects TRBV6-5 to TRBJ2-5; D is perhaps TRBD1 (5 bases). CDR1 is MNHEY, CDR2 SVGAGI, per germline. The CDR3 runs to 13 residues. Trimming removed 5 bases from V and 2 bases from J, with 9 bases in between. CDR3 bases: TGTGCCAGCAGTCATGACAGACAAGAGACCCAGTACTTC. Amino acid sequence: CASSHDRQETQYF.

The sample holds many counts of this clonotype. This chain uses TRBV20-1 with TRBJ2-1, with 9 bases identical to TRBD2. The CDR3 extends over 16 amino acids. J gave up 3 bases and V 0 bases, and 6 bases lay outside the gene matches. In germline, CDR1 is DFQATT, CDR2 SNEGSKA (reference sequence). The CDR3 reads CSARDSGSWFYNEQFF. The CDR3 nucleotides are TGCAGTGCTAGAGATAGCGGGAGTTGGTTCTACAATGAGCAGTTCTTC.

The chain recombines TRBV5-1 with TRBJ2-3, with D possibly matching TRBD2 (7 bases). Trimming pared 4 bases from V and 1 base from J, leaving 13 bases between. Looked up from germline, CDR1 is SGHRS and CDR2 is YFSETQ. The CDR3 covers 15 residues. The CDR3: CASSRGGPRTDTQYF. CDR3 DNA: TGCGCCAGCAGCCGCGGGGGCCCCCGCACAGATACGCAGTATTTT.